The clone carrying this T cell receptor beta chain was counted only a few times. Trimming removed 2 bases from V and 6 bases from J, with 10 bases in between. Germline-derived CDR1 and CDR2 are SNHLY and FYNNEI. The CDR3 spans 13 residues. This entry is derived from a study of cytomegalovirus exposure and HLA in healthy donors. This PCR relied on a set of 60 Vbeta primers and 13 Jbeta primers. Sequenced by immunoSEQ multiplex PCR; TCRdb stores in-frame clones only, minus some. The repertoire includes 100,000 to 150,000 clones, about a sixth of them detected once, and about 2.6% sits in the top ten. This receptor was taken from a female donor in good health and CMV-seropositive. The chain combines TRBV2 with TRBJ2-5; tentative D call: TRBD2 (6 bases). Sequencing used PBMCs. The CDR3 region is CASSELLAQTQYF. The CDR3 nucleotides are TGTGCCAGCAGTGAATTACTAGCTCAGACCCAGTACTTC.